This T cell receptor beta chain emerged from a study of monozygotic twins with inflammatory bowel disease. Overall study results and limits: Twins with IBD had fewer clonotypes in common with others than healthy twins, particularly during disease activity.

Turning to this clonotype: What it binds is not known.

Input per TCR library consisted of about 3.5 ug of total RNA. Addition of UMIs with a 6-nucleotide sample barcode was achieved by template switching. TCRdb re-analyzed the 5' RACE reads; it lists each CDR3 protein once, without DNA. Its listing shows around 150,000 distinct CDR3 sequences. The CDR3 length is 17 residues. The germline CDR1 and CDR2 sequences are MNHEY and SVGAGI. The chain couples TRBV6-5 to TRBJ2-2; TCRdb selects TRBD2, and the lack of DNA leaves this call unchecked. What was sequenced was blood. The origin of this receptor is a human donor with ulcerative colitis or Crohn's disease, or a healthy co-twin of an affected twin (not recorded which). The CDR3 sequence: CASSYKAGGANTGELFF.